Below, 5 T cell receptor beta chains from the same sample are listed, as sequenced in a study of blood T cells in healthy people across ages. A sample-barcoded 5' primer and a J-beta primer mix were used in a second PCR of about 6 to 12 cycles. TCRdb reprocessed the 5' RACE reads with MiXCR, giving one entry per CDR3 protein. Of some 1.5 million distinct CDR3 sequences listed, 28% are singletons. The sequenced sample consisted of blood. The origin of the receptors is a woman under 40 in good health.

There are a few counts of this clonotype. This chain links TRBV20-1 with TRBJ1-2; D ambiguous. The ends were cut back, 8 bases at V and 2 bases at J, with 18 bases in the middle. Germline V gene data show CDR1 as DFQATT and CDR2 as SNEGSKA (reference sequence). CDR3 length: 14 residues. The CDR3 reads CSSDDATGNYGYTF. CDR3 sequence (DNA): TGCAGTTCCGACGACGCGACGGGGAACTATGGCTACACCTTC.

This clonotype came up many times. The chain recombines TRBV10-3 with TRBJ2-3; TRBD2 matches at 7 bases. Germline assignment: CDR1 ENHRY and CDR2 SYGVKD. The CDR3 totals 13 residues. The junction had 7 bases not matched to a gene; V was cut back by 8 bases and J by 5 bases. The CDR3 DNA follows: TGTGCCATCCAAGCGGGGACCGGAGATACGCAGTATTTT. Translation gives CAIQAGTGDTQYF.

The CDR3 loop reads CSVVGGMADLNYGYTF. DNA of the CDR3: TGCAGCGTTGTGGGGGGCATGGCCGACCTTAACTATGGCTACACCTTC. The rearrangement joins TRBV29-1 to TRBJ1-2; D may be TRBD1 (6 bases). V gave up 4 bases and J gave up 1 base, with 19 bases separating them. The CDR3 loop spans 16 amino acids. From germline, CDR1 is SQVTM and CDR2 ANQGSEA.

This clonotype was seen only once. A read error may be the cause here, since a much bigger clone is one base away. The V gene is TRBV6-4, the J gene TRBJ2-1, with D maybe TRBD2 (6 bases). Between the trimmed V and J ends, which lost 6 bases and 2 bases, there was a span of 11 bases. The CDR3 is 14 amino acids. Germline V gene lookup returns CDR1 MRHNA and CDR2 SNTAGT. CDR3: CASREGSAYNEQFF. CDR3 nucleotide sequence: TGTGCCAGCAGGGAGGGGTCAGCCTACAATGAGCAGTTCTTC.

This clonotype was counted between two and nine times. The V gene is TRBV6-1, the J gene TRBJ2-1, with D possibly TRBD1 on 6 matching bases. CDR1 and CDR2 from the germline V gene are MNHNS and SASEGT. The CDR3 totals 17 residues. Trimming stripped 6 bases from V and 2 bases from J, with 20 bases between. The CDR3 DNA reads TGTGCCAGCAGAACATTAAAACAGGGATTCGCCTACAATGAGCAGTTCTTC. This codes for CASRTLKQGFAYNEQFF.